This T cell receptor beta chain was documented in a study of control samples from healthy donors and cancer patients (dated by TCRdb to the early 2020s). Receptors were amplified or captured by the immunoSEQ multiplex PCR assay. Imported from immuneACCESS, the table was reduced by TCRdb to in-frame sequences with V and J called. These copies leave out some clones; in studies compared against another copy, an unresolved V gene accounts for under half, and the cause of the remainder is not known. This sample gives 55,000 to 65,000 clones in total; more than 70% of them show up just once. The ten largest clonotypes hold roughly 13% of the sample. A word on this clone: The antigen it binds to is not known. The input lacks base qualities; no much larger clone sits a single base away.

According to the germline V gene, CDR1 reads MDHEN and CDR2 reads SYDVKM. The CDR3 measures 13 amino acids from cysteine to phenylalanine. Of all the DNA, just the CDR3 is kept, 39 bases in frame from base 1. Trimming costs V 10 bases and J 0 bases, and their ends lie 13 bases apart. In this chain, TRBV28 is recombined with TRBJ2-7; confidence is insufficient to name the D gene. Sequenced sample: PBMCs. This sequence originates from a woman aged 55-70 years with lung cancer. DNA sequence: TGTGCCATAACGAGGCCAAGCTCCTACGAGCAGTACTTC. This gives the protein CAITRPSSYEQYF.